This note documents a single TCR beta chain sequence. What it recognizes is unknown. Profiling relied on immunoSEQ multiplex PCR, and the TCRdb table lists in-frame clones only, not all of them. The sample contains some 290,000 clones, almost 80% of which appear only once. The data stem from a study of cytotoxic CD8 clonotypes in ibrutinib-treated CLL. About the research overall: Of a cohort that held 10 to 12 relapsed/refractory and around 14 treatment-naive patients, some 17 were IGHV unmutated.

Study-wide findings and caveats: At the start, clonality exceeded age-matched healthy donors and followed circulating CD8+ T-cell counts. An increase in clonality occurred at ibrutinib response, followed by a return toward baseline at progression.

Germline V gene lookup returns CDR1 SNHLY and CDR2 FYNNEI. The CDR3 has 14 residues. Trimming stripped 10 bases from V and 8 bases from J, with 20 bases between. The rearrangement uses TRBV2 and TRBJ1-4; D uncertain. Sequences were derived from PBMCs, sampled before ibrutinib treatment. The origin of this receptor is a human donor with chronic lymphocytic leukemia. CDR3 nucleotides: TGTGCCAACGGGGAGCTAACAAGAAACGAAAAACTGTTTTTT. Its translation: CANGELTRNEKLFF.